The source of this T cell receptor beta chain is a study of T cells in localized non-small cell lung cancer (dated by TCRdb to 2019 to 2021). Background for the entire study: The study analyzed T cell repertoires of 236 early-stage NSCLC patients, comparing tumors and uninvolved tumor-adjacent lungs. The cohort was made up of hundreds of treatment-naive NSCLC patients whose localized lung tumors had been resected. The mean age of the NSCLC patients was roughly 70 years, with 120 to 150 men and around 100 women.

Germline trimming: 5 bases from V, 4 bases from J; junction bases outside gene matches: 3. Including the terminal cysteine and phenylalanine, the CDR3 comprises 13 residues. Just the 39-base CDR3 DNA is kept, in frame starting at base 1. CDR1 and CDR2 (SGHRS, YFSETQ) derive from the germline V gene. As concerns this clone: This clone's antigen is unknown. Per-nucleotide qualities are absent, and no much larger clonotype sits a single base away.

The immunoSEQ Assay was used to sequence TCR beta CDR3 regions from DNA. The published analysis was carried out like this. To compute T cell density, TCR beta template counts were normalized to usable DNA, which was estimated by amplifying housekeeping genes. Richness was estimated using the preseqR package, with extrapolation to 400,000 templates for PBMC samples and to 120,000 templates for tissue samples. Clonality was calculated as one minus Pielou's evenness. Tissue-enriched TCRs were identified by differential abundance testing using productive amino-acid clonotypes, minimum total count 5 and alpha 0.1. The Jaccard Index and the Morisita Overlap Index were used to measure how much the repertoires overlapped between compartments. GLIPH grouped TCR beta CDR3s together with public tetramer-defined viral CDR3s, and a viral motif had to include at least three viral sequences and show V-gene enrichment. Held by TCRdb, this immuneACCESS table contains in-frame sequences only and omits some clones. Under half of the omission traces to an unresolved V gene where checked; the cause of the rest is unknown. V and J calls and clone size are copied from that table; D and trimming were computed from the DNA. A total of some 30,000 clones appear in this sample, over 65% of them only once. Jointly, the top ten make up 33% of the sample.

Results and caveats for the whole study, not just this receptor: Of the top 100 tumor clones, a median of roughly 56 were detected in paired uninvolved adjacent lung; 28 were also among that lung's top 100. Because multi-region sequencing of the tumors was not done, intratumor heterogeneity could not be ruled out. Longer overall survival was associated with higher T cell density in blood, whereas shorter survival was associated with higher clonality in adjacent lung. Uninvolved tumor-adjacent lung showed the highest T cell clonality, higher than tumor, which suggests more focused antigenic responses in the uninvolved tumor-adjacent lung. Because the study design was exploratory, TCR variables were selected using unadjusted p-values without false-discovery rate correction.

At diagnosis, tumor, uninvolved tumor-adjacent lung and peripheral blood were collected and then preserved as a mix of FFPE and fresh-frozen material. Blood samples were analyzed as peripheral blood mononuclear cells for TCR repertoire profiling. The chain joins TRBV5-1 to TRBJ1-5; the junction holds 7 bases that match TRBD1. Sequences were derived from peripheral blood, sampled before any cancer treatment. The source of this sequence is a male donor at least 60 years old with stage II squamous cell lung carcinoma. This receptor has the CDR3 CASRTGTNQPQHF. The DNA sequence reads TGCGCCAGCAGGACAGGGACGAATCAGCCCCAGCATTTT.